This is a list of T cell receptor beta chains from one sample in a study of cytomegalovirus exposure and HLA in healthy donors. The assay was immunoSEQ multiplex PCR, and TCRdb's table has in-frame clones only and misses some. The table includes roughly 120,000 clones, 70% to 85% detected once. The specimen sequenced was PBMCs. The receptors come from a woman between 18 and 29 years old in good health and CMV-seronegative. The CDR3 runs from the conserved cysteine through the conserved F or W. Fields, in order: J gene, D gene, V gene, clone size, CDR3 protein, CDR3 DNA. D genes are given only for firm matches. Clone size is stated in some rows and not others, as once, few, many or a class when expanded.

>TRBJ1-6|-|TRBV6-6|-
CASRGQELYNSPLHF
TGTGCCAGCAGAGGACAAGAACTCTATAATTCACCCCTCCACTTT
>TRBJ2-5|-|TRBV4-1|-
CASSAGEGDTETQYF
TGCGCCAGCAGCGCGGGGGAGGGGGACACAGAGACCCAGTACTTC
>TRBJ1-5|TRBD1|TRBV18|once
CASSPPPGQRNQPQHF
TGTGCCAGCTCACCACCCCCGGGACAGCGCAATCAGCCCCAGCATTTT
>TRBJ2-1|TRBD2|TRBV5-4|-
CASSVGTSSYNEQFF
TGTGCCAGCAGCGTGGGGACTAGCTCCTACAATGAGCAGTTCTTC
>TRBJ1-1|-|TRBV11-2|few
CASSLAGGTEAFF
TGTGCCAGCAGCTTAGCCGGGGGAACTGAAGCTTTCTTT
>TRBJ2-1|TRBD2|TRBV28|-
CASSPNLWTSGLATILYNEQFF
TGTGCCAGCAGCCCCAACTTATGGACTAGCGGATTAGCAACGATCCTCTACAATGAGCAGTTCTTC
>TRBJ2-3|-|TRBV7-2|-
CASSLAPQGTGTDTQYF
TGTGCCAGCAGCTTAGCCCCCCAGGGTACGGGCACAGATACGCAGTATTTT
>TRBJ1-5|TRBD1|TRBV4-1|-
CASSLGQDGRNNQPQHF
TGCGCCAGCAGCCTCGGACAGGATGGTCGGAACAATCAGCCCCAGCATTTT
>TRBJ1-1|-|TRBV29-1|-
CSVAGHPLNTEAFF
TGCAGCGTTGCGGGACACCCCCTGAACACTGAAGCTTTCTTT
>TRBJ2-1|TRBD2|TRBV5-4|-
CASSLRTSGNYNEQFF
TGTGCCAGCAGCTTACGGACTAGCGGGAACTACAATGAGCAGTTCTTC
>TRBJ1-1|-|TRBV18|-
CASSETGNTEAFF
TGTGCCAGCTCCGAGACAGGGAACACTGAAGCTTTCTTT
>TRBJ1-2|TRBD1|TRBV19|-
CASSPSWDSYGYTF
TGTGCCAGTAGCCCTTCCTGGGACAGCTATGGCTACACCTTC
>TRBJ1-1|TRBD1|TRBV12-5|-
CASGLDRLTGDTEAFF
TGTGCTAGTGGTTTGGACCGACTCACAGGGGACACTGAAGCTTTCTTT
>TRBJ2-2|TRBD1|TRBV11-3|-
CASSLRQGPLTGELFF
TGTGCCAGCAGCTTAAGACAGGGGCCTTTAACCGGGGAGCTGTTTTTT
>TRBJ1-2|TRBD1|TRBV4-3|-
CASSQDRGQGAVGYTF
TGCGCCAGCAGCCAAGATCGAGGGCAGGGGGCCGTGGGCTACACCTTC
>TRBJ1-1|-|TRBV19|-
CASRRGGDTEAFF
TGTGCCAGTAGACGGGGGGGGGACACTGAAGCTTTCTTT
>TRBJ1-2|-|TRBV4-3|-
CASSQGGHRDGYTF
TGCGCCAGCAGCCAAGGGGGGCACAGAGATGGCTACACCTTC
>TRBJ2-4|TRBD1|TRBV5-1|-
CASSSYRGPKNIQYF
TGCGCCAGCAGCTCCTACAGGGGACCCAAAAACATTCAGTACTTC
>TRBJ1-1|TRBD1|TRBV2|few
CASSVDRVNTEAFF
TGTGCCAGCAGTGTAGACAGGGTGAACACTGAAGCTTTCTTT
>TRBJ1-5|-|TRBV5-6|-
CASSRGGGNQPQHF
TGTGCCAGCAGCCGCGGGGGAGGCAATCAGCCCCAGCATTTT
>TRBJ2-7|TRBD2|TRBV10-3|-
CATAPGLGSYEQYF
TGTGCCACCGCTCCGGGACTAGGCTCCTACGAGCAGTACTTC
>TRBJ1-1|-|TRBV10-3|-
CAISEVGILDTEAFF
TGTGCCATCAGTGAGGTCGGGATTCTGGACACTGAAGCTTTCTTT
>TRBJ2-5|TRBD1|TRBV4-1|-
CASSLTGVEETQYF
TGCGCCAGCAGCCTGACAGGGGTGGAAGAGACCCAGTACTTC
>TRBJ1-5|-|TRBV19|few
CASSAAGSGSQHF
TGTGCCAGTAGTGCCGCCGGATCAGGCTCCCAGCATTTT
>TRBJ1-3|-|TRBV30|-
CAFRGGGNTIYF
TGTGCCTTTAGGGGTGGCGGAAACACCATATATTTT
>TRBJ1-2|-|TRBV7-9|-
CASSLFNGGEGGYTF
TGTGCCAGCAGCTTATTCAACGGAGGGGAGGGTGGCTACACCTTC
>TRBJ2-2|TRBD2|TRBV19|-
CASTLLAGGGTGELFF
TGTGCCAGTACCTTACTAGCGGGAGGTGGCACCGGGGAGCTGTTTTTT
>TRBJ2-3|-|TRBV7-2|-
CASSLATGVTDTQYF
TGTGCCAGCAGCTTAGCTACGGGGGTCACAGATACGCAGTATTTT
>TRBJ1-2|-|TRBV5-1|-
CASSGRGGSGYGYTF
TGCGCCAGCAGCGGGAGGGGGGGGAGCGGCTATGGCTACACCTTC
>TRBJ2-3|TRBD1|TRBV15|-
CATSREGGQGLLDTQYF
TGTGCCACCAGCAGGGAGGGTGGACAGGGGCTTTTAGATACGCAGTATTTT
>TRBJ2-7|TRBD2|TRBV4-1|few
CASSQDRLAGTYEQYF
TGCGCCAGCAGCCAAGATCGGTTAGCGGGGACCTACGAGCAGTACTTC
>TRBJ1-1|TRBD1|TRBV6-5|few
CASSPNRGTEAFF
TGTGCCAGCAGTCCAAACAGGGGCACTGAAGCTTTCTTT
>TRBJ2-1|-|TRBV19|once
CASSMGASGFSYNEQFF
TGTGCCAGTAGTATGGGGGCTAGCGGATTTTCCTACAATGAGCAGTTCTTC
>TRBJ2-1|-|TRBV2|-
CASSVVHNNEQFF
TGTGCCAGCAGTGTTGTACACAACAATGAGCAGTTCTTC
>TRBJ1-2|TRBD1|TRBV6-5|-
CASSFRQGGARYGYTF
TGTGCCAGCAGTTTCAGACAGGGAGGAGCGAGGTATGGCTACACCTTC
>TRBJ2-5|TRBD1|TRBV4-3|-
CASSLGPGTADLRTQYF
TGCGCCAGCAGCCTCGGGCCCGGGACAGCGGACTTGAGGACCCAGTACTTC
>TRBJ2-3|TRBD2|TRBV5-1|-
CASSLSGSGTDTQYF
TGCGCCAGCAGCCTTAGCGGGAGTGGCACAGATACGCAGTATTTT
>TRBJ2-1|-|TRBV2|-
CASTLGGVYNEQFF
TGTGCCAGCACCTTAGGGGGGGTCTACAATGAGCAGTTCTTC
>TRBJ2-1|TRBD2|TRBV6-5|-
CASSPGTSGLNEQFF
TGTGCCAGCAGTCCGGGGACTAGCGGTCTCAATGAGCAGTTCTTC
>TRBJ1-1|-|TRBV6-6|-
CASSYERFMNTEAFF
TGTGCCAGCAGTTACGAGAGATTCATGAACACTGAAGCTTTCTTT
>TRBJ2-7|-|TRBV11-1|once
CASSLAGASYEQYF
TGTGCCAGCAGCTTAGCGGGAGCATCCTACGAGCAGTACTTC
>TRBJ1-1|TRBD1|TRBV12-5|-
CASGPSGQGNTEAFF
TGTGCTAGTGGTCCGTCGGGACAGGGGAACACTGAAGCTTTCTTT
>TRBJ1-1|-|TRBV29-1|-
CSAASVTEAFF
TGCAGCGCCGCGTCCGTCACTGAAGCTTTCTTT
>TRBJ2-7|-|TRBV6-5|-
CASSTRVHPYEQYF
TGTGCCAGCAGTACCCGGGTCCACCCCTACGAGCAGTACTTC
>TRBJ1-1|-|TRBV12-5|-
CASGLFLPGAFF
TGTGCTAGTGGTTTGTTTTTACCCGGGGCTTTCTTT